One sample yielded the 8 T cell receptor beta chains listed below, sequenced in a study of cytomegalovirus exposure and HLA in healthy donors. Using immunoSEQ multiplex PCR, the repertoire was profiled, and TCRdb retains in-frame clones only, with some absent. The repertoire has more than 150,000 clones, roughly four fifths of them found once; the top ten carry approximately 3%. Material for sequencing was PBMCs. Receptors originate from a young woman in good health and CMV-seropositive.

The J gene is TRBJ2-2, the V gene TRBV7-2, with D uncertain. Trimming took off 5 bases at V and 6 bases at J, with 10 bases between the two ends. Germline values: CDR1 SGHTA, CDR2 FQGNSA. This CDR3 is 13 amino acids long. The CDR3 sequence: CASSARSSGELFF. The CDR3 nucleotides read TGTGCCAGCAGCGCGCGTTCGTCCGGGGAGCTGTTTTTT.

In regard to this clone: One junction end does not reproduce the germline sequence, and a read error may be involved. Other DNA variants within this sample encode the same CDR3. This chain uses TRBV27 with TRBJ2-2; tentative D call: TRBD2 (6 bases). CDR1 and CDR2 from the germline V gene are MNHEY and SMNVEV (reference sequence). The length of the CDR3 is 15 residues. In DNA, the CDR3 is TGTGCCAGCAGTCGCGGACTAAGAAACACCGGGGAGTTGTTTTTT. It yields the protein CASSRGLRNTGELFF.

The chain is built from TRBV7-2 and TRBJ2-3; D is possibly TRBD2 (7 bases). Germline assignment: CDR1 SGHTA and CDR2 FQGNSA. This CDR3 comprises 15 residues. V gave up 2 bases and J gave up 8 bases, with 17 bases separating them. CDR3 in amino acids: CASSLTRQGGGTQYF. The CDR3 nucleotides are TGTGCCAGCAGCTTAACCAGGCAGGGAGGGGGTACGCAGTATTTT.

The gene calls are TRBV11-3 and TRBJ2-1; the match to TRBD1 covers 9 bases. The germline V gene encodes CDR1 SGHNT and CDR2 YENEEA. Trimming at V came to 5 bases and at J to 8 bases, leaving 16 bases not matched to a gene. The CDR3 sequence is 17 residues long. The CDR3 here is CASSPTQGAGGHYEQFF. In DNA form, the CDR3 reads TGTGCCAGCAGCCCGACACAGGGGGCCGGGGGGCACTATGAGCAGTTCTTC.

In DNA, the CDR3 is TGTGCCAGCAGCTTAGACGGACTAGCGGCCTACAATGAGCAGTTCTTC. It translates to CASSLDGLAAYNEQFF. The chain carries TRBV13 and TRBJ2-1, with 10 bases that match TRBD2. This CDR3 contains 16 residues. Germline V gives CDR1 PRHDT, CDR2 FYEKMQ (reference sequence). The V and J ends lost 1 base and 2 bases, in that order; junction bases with no gene match: 2.

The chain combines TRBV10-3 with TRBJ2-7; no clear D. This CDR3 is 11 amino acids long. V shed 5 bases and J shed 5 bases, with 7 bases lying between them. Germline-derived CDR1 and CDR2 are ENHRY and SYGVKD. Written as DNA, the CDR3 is TGTGCCATCAGTCGGTACGACGAGCAGTACTTC. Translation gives CAISRYDEQYF.

The CDR3 spells CAVMTDSVTEAFF. The CDR3 DNA is TGTGCCGTCATGACAGACAGTGTCACTGAAGCTTTCTTT. The chain couples TRBV10-3 to TRBJ1-1; a weak D match, TRBD1 (5 bases). Germline values: CDR1 ENHRY, CDR2 SYGVKD. Trimming cost V 11 bases and J 4 bases, with 17 bases left between them. This CDR3 has 13 amino acids.

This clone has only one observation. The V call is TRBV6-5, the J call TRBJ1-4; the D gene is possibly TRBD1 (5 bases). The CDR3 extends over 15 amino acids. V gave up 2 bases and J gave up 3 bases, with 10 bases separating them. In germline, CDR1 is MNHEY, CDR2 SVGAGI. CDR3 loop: CASSYGGGSNEKLFF. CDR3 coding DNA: TGTGCCAGCAGTTACGGCGGGGGTTCTAATGAAAAACTGTTTTTT.